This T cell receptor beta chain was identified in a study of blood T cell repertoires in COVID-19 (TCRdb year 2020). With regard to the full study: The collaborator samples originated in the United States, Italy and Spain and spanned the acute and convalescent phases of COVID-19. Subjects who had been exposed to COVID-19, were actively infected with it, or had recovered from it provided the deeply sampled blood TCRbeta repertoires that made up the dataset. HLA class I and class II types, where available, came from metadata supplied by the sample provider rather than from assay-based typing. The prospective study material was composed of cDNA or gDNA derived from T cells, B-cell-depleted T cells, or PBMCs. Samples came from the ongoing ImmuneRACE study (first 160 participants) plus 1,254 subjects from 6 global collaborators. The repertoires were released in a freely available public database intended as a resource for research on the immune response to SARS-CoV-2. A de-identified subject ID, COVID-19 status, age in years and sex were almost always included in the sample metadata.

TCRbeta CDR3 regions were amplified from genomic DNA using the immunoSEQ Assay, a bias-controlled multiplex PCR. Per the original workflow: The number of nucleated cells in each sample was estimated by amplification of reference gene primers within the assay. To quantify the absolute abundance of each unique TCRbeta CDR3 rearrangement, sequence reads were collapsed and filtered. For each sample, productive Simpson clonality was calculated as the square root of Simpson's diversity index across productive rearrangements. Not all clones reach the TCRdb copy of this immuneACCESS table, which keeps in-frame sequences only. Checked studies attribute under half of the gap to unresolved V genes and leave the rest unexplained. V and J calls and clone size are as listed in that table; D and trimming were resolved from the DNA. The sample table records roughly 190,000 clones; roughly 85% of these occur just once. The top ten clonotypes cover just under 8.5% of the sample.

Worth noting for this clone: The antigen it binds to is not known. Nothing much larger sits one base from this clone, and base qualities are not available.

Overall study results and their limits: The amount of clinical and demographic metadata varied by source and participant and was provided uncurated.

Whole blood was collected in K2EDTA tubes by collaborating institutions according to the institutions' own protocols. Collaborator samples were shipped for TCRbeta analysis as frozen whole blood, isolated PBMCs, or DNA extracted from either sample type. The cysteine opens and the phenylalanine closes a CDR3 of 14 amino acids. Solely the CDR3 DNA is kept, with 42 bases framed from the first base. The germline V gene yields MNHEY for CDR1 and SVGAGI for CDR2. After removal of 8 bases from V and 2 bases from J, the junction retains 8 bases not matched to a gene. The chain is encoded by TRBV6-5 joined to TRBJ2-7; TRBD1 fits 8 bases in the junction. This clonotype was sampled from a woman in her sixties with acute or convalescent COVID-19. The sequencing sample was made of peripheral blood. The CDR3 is CASLSRGPAYEQYF. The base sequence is TGTGCCAGCCTTTCCAGGGGGCCCGCCTACGAGCAGTACTTC.